This TCR beta chain comes out of a study of cytomegalovirus exposure and HLA in healthy donors. Study observations and caveats: Among TCR beta chains, those listed as cytomegalovirus-associated numbered approximately 150. A few CMV-associated chains proved CMV antigen-specific in vitro.

Separate from the approximately 700-subject first cohort was the approximately 120-subject validation cohort, to which the donors belonged. This clone was detected once. Its antigen is unknown. The table came from immunoSEQ multiplex PCR; TCRdb's copy has only in-frame clones and leaves some out. The repertoire has roughly 130,000 clones, 88% of them found once; the top ten carry approximately 1.5%. Germline V gives CDR1 SQVTM, CDR2 ANQGSEA. The CDR3 sequence is 13 residues long. The V end lost 4 bases, the J end lost 6 bases, and 13 bases lay between the germline ends. V and J are TRBV29-1 and TRBJ2-4; D call uncertain. The sequence was obtained from a man younger than 45 in good health and CMV-seronegative. The specimen was PBMCs. CDR3 protein: CSVVNSLGNIQYF. DNA of the CDR3: TGCAGCGTTGTTAACTCCCTCGGAAACATTCAGTACTTC.